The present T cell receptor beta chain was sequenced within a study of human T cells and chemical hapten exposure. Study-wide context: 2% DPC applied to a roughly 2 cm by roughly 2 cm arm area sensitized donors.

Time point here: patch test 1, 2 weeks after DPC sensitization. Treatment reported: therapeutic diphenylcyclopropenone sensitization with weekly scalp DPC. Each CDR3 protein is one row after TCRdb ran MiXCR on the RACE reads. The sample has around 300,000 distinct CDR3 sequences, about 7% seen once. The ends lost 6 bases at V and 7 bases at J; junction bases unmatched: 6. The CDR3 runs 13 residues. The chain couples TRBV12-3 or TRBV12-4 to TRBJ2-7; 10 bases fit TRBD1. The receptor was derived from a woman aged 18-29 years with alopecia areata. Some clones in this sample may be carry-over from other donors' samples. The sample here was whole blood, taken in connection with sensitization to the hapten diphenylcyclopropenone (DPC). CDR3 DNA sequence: TGTGCCAGCAGCAGGGACAGGGGAGGAGAGCAGTACTTC. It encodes CASSRDRGGEQYF.